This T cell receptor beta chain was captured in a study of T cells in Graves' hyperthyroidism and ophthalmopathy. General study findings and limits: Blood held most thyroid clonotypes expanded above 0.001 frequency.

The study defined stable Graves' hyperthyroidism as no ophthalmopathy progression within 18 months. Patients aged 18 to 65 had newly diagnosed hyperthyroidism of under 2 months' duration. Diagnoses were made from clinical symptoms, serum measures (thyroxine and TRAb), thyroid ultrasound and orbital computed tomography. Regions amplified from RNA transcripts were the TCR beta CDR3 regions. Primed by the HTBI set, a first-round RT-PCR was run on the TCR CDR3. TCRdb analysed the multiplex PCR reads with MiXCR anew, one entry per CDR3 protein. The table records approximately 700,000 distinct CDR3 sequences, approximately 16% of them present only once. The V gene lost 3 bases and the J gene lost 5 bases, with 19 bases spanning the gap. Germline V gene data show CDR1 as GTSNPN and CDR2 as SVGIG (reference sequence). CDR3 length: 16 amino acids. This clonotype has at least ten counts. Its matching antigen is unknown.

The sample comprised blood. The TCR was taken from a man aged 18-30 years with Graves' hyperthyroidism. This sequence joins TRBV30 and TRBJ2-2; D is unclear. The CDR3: CAWSQRSMGYTGELFF. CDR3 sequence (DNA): TGTGCCTGGAGCCAGAGGAGTATGGGATATACCGGGGAGCTGTTTTTT.